A single sample is the source of the 13 T cell receptor beta chains below, sequenced in a study of T cell responses to AZD1222 COVID-19 vaccine. The data were produced by immunoSEQ multiplex PCR, yet TCRdb's version contains in-frame clones alone and is incomplete. The sample shows about 140,000 clones, roughly 90% of them seen only once. The source was peripheral blood, collected on day 0 of AZD1222 vaccination. The origin of the receptors is an adult in good health.

CDR3 DNA: TGTGCCAGCAGTTTATCTCGTCGTTCCTACAATGAGCAGTTCTTC. Translating it yields CASSLSRRSYNEQFF. V gene TRBV27 combines with J gene TRBJ2-1; D unresolved. Germline lookup yields CDR1 MNHEY and CDR2 SMNVEV (reference sequence). This CDR3 comprises 15 residues. V lost 0 bases and J lost 1, with 7 bases in between.

This clone was found once. The chain has TRBV14 and TRBJ1-1; a weak D match, TRBD1 (5 bases). In germline, CDR1 is SGHDN, CDR2 FVKESK. V was clipped by 2 bases and J by 0 bases, with 10 bases between them. There are 15 residues in the CDR3. The DNA for the CDR3 is TGTGCCAGCAGCCAACTCCGGGACCTGAACACTGAAGCTTTCTTT. Translating gives CASSQLRDLNTEAFF.

The chain employs TRBV30 and TRBJ1-1, with TRBD1 matching over 7 bases. Trimming took 3 bases from V and 0 from J; bases not matched to a gene: 13. Germline CDR1 is GTSNPN and CDR2 is SVGIG (reference sequence). This CDR3 has 17 amino acids. CDR3 in DNA: TGTGCCTGGAGCGTACGAACAGGGGCGATCATGAACACTGAAGCTTTCTTT. Its translation: CAWSVRTGAIMNTEAFF.

This sequence joins TRBV5-6 and TRBJ2-7, with TRBD2 matching over 9 bases. Unmatched junction bases numbered 9, after V lost 0 bases and J lost 2 bases. In germline, CDR1 is SGHDT, CDR2 YYEEEE. The CDR3 extends over 17 amino acids. The CDR3 DNA follows: TGTGCCAGCAGCTTGGTGTCTCTAGCGGGGCCCACCTACGAGCAGTACTTC. Translating it yields CASSLVSLAGPTYEQYF.

V and J are TRBV28 and TRBJ1-3, with 9 nucleotides matching TRBD1. The germline V gene has CDR1 MDHEN and CDR2 SYDVKM. The CDR3 is 16 residues long. V lost 6 bases to trimming and J lost 2 bases; unmatched junction nucleotides: 8. The CDR3 sequence is CASRVSGTGPGNTIYF. The CDR3 nucleotides read TGTGCCAGCAGAGTCTCCGGGACAGGGCCTGGAAACACCATATATTTT.

This clone was counted once. V gene TRBV29-1 combines with J gene TRBJ2-7, with 8 bases aligning to TRBD2. The V segment lost 3 bases and the J segment 3 bases; nucleotides outside the gene matches: 13. The CDR3 extends over 16 amino acids. Germline V CDR1 and CDR2: SQVTM, ANQGSEA. The CDR3 DNA is TGCAGCGTTGATGGGGCGGGAGGTGGTTATCTCTACGAGCAGTACTTC. It specifies CSVDGAGGGYLYEQYF.

The chain carries TRBV29-1 and TRBJ2-5; no clear D. Germline lookup yields CDR1 SQVTM and CDR2 ANQGSEA. The germline V and J ends were trimmed by 1 base and 2 bases, with 8 bases remaining between them. The CDR3 contains 13 residues. For the CDR3, the DNA is TGCAGCGTTGAAGTCGTCAGGCAAGAGACCCAGTACTTC. It is translated as CSVEVVRQETQYF.

This chain joins TRBV5-1 and TRBJ2-2; TRBD2 agrees at 14 bases. The trim removed 4 bases at V and 0 bases at J, leaving 8 bases unmatched. Germline CDR1 SGHRS, CDR2 YFSETQ. The CDR3 totals 19 residues. The DNA for the CDR3 is TGCGCCAGCAGCGGGGGACTAGCGGGAGCATCCGCGAACACCGGGGAGCTGTTTTTT. Its translation is CASSGGLAGASANTGELFF.

V is TRBV4-2 and J is TRBJ2-5; weak D call: TRBD2 (5 bases). The germline V and J ends were trimmed by 0 bases and 4 bases, with 18 bases remaining between them. This CDR3 comprises 17 residues. The germline V gene has CDR1 LGHNA and CDR2 YNFKEQ. CDR3 sequence reads: CASSQDLSAGEGETQYF. The CDR3 nucleotides read TGTGCCAGCAGCCAAGATCTATCGGCGGGCGAGGGAGAGACCCAGTACTTC.

The chain uses TRBV9 and TRBJ2-5; possibly TRBD2 for D (6 bases). With 0 bases removed from V and 7 bases from J, the gap between germline ends came to 16 bases. The CDR3 runs to 15 residues. CDR1 and CDR2 from the germline V gene are SGDLS and YYNGEE. This CDR3 reads CASSVDSLASATQYF. CDR3 coding DNA: TGTGCCAGCAGCGTAGACTCACTAGCAAGTGCGACCCAGTACTTC.

The CDR3: CASSPRRKNTEAFF. The DNA of the CDR3 is TGTGCCAGCAGTCCCCGGAGGAAAAACACTGAAGCTTTCTTT. The gene calls are TRBV28 and TRBJ1-1; no clear D. V shed 5 bases and J shed 2 bases, with 12 bases lying between them. From germline, CDR1 is MDHEN and CDR2 SYDVKM. The CDR3 is 14 amino acids.

This CDR3 is CASKGGTGLGYGYTF. The CDR3 region has the DNA TGTGCCAGTAAAGGGGGCACGGGTTTGGGGTATGGCTACACCTTC. This chain joins TRBV19 and TRBJ1-2; 7 bases match TRBD1. The V segment lost 7 bases and the J segment 5 bases; nucleotides outside the gene matches: 13. Germline values: CDR1 LNHDA, CDR2 SQIVND (reference sequence). The CDR3 covers 15 residues.

The V gene is TRBV11-2, the J gene TRBJ2-1; 9 bases fit TRBD1. The CDR3 totals 16 residues. Per germline, CDR1 SGHAT and CDR2 FQNNGV. V shed 7 bases, J shed 0 bases, and the junction held 7 bases outside the gene matches. The CDR3 DNA is TGTGCCAGCACCACACGACAGGGGGTCTCCTACAATGAGCAGTTCTTC. Its protein is CASTTRQGVSYNEQFF. Supplemented by reference TRBV11-2 and TRBJ2-1, the full variable domain reads EAGVAQSPRYKIIEKRQSVAFWCNPISGHATLYWYQQILGQGPKLLIQFQNNGVVDDSQLPKDRFSAERLKGVDSTLKIQPAKLEDSAVYLCASTTRQGVSYNEQFFGPGTRLTVL.